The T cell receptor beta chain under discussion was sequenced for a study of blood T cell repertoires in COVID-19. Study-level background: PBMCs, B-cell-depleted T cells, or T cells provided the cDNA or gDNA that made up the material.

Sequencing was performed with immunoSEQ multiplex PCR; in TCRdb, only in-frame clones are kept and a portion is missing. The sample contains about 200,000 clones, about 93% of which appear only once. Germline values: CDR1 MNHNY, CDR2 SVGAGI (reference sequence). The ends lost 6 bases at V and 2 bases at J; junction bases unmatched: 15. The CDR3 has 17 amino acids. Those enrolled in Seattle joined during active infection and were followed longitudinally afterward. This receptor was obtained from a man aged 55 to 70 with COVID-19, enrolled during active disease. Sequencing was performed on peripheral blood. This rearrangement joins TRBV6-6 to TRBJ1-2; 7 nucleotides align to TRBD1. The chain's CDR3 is CASSFKGAGTENYGYTF. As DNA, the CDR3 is TGTGCCAGCAGCTTTAAAGGGGCCGGGACAGAAAACTATGGCTACACCTTC.